This TCR beta chain was profiled in a study of blood T cell repertoires in COVID-19. Study background: Samples of COVID-19 (acute and convalescent) were obtained from the United States, Italy and Spain. T cells, B-cell-depleted T cells, or PBMCs supplied cDNA or gDNA.

The CDR3 has 15 amino acids. V lost 7 bases to trimming and J lost 4 bases, with 19 bases between them. CDR1 is MNHEY and CDR2 is SVGAGI in the germline V gene. Original data processing: Cell counts per sample came from amplifying reference gene primers. This table comes from immunoSEQ multiplex PCR, and its TCRdb copy is limited to in-frame clones, with some not included. V and J calls and clone size are those listed in that table; D and trimming were worked out from the DNA. In the table there are under 70,000 clones, around 80% of which are singletons. This chain links TRBV6-5 with TRBJ1-2, with D maybe TRBD1 (6 bases). This sequence was found in a human donor in a cohort sampled during active COVID-19. The specimen was peripheral blood. CDR3 sequence: CASTPGGGESYGYTF. The DNA for the CDR3 is TGTGCCAGCACCCCGGGAGGGGGTGAGTCCTATGGCTACACCTTC.